This entry features one T cell receptor beta chain sequence. The data were taken from a study of OX40 agonist ivuxolimab in advanced cancers. For the study at large: The patients got ivuxolimab, which is an agonistic anti-OX40 (CD134) antibody.

The germline V gene has CDR1 SGHRS and CDR2 YFSETQ. The CDR3 consists of 15 residues. Trimming at V came to 0 bases and at J to 6 bases, leaving 9 bases not matched to a gene. The repertoire was sequenced with immunoSEQ multiplex PCR; TCRdb's copy has only in-frame clones and lacks some. The sample holds about 59,000 clones, 84% seen once. The rearrangement joins TRBV5-1 to TRBJ2-7, with 7 bases that match TRBD2. The TCR comes from an adult with an advanced solid tumor such as melanoma, head and neck, liver or kidney cancer. The material was CD4+ or CD8+ T cells sorted from blood, obtained in a trial of the OX40 agonist ivuxolimab. The CDR3 sequence is CASSLGSAGLSEQYF. CDR3 sequence (DNA): TGCGCCAGCAGCTTGGGGTCAGCGGGACTGAGCGAGCAGTACTTC.